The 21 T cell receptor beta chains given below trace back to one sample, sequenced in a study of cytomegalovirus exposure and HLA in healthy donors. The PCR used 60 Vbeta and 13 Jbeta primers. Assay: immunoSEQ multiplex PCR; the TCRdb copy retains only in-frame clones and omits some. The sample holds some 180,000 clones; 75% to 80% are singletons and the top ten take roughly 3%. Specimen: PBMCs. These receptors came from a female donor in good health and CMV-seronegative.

As DNA, the CDR3 is TGCGCCAGCAGCTTAGCGGGAGGATCCTACGAGCAGTACTTC. As protein: CASSLAGGSYEQYF. The rearrangement links TRBV5-1 to TRBJ2-7; 9 nucleotides align to TRBD2. From germline, CDR1 is SGHRS and CDR2 YFSETQ. With V trimmed by 2 bases and J by 1 base, 1 base remained unmatched. CDR3 size: 14 residues.

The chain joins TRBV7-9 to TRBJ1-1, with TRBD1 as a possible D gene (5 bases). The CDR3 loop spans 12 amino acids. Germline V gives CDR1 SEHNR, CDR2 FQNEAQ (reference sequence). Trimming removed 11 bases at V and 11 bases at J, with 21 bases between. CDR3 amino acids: CALGGVSGRAFF. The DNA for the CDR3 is TGTGCCTTGGGGGGGGTGTCCGGAAGGGCTTTCTTT.

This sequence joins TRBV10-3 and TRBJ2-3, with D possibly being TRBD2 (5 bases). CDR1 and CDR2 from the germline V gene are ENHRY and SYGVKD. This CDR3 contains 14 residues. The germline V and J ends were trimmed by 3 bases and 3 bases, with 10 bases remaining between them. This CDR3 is CAISEAVSTDTQYF. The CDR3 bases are TGTGCCATCAGTGAAGCGGTTAGTACAGATACGCAGTATTTT.

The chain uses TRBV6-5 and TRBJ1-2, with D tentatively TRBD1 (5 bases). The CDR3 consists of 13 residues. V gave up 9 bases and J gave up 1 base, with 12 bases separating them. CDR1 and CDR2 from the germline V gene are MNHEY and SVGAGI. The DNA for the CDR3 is TGTGCCAGTTACGACAGAATTAACTATGGCTACACCTTC. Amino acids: CASYDRINYGYTF.

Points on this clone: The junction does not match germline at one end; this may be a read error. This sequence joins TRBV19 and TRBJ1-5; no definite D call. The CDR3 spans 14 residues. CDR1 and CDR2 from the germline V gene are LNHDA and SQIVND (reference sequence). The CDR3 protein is CASSIDGSNQPRHF. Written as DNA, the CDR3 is TGTGCCAGTAGTATAGACGGGAGCAATCAGCCCCGGCATTTT.

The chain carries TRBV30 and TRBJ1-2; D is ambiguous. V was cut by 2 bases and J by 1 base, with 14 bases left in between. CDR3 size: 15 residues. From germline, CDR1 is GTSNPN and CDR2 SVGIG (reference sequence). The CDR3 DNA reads TGTGCCTGGAGTTCTTCGACACCTTATAACTATGGCTACACCTTC. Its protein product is CAWSSSTPYNYGYTF.

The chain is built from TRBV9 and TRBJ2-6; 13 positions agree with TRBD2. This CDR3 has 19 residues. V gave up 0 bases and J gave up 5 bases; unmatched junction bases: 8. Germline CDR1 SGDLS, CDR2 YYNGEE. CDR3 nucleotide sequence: TGTGCCAGCAGCGTAGGGACTAGCGGGGGCCCCCCTCGGGCCAACGTCCTGACTTTC. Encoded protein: CASSVGTSGGPPRANVLTF. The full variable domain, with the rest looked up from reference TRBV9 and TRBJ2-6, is DSGVTQTPKHLITATGQRVTLRCSPRSGDLSVYWYQQSLDQGLQFLIQYYNGEERAKGNILERFSAQQFPDLHSELNLSSLELGDSALYFCASSVGTSGGPPRANVLTFGAGSRLTVL.

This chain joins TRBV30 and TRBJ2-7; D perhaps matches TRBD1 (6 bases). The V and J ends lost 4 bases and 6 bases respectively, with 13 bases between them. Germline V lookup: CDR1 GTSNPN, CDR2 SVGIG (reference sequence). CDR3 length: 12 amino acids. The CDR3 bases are TGTGCCTGGACAGGACAGTGGAGCGAGCAGTACTTC. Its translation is CAWTGQWSEQYF.

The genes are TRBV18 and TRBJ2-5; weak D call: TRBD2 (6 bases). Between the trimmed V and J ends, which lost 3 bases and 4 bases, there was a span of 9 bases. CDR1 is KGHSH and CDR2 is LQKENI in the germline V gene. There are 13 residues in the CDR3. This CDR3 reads CASSPGGGETQYF. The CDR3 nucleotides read TGTGCCAGCTCACCGGGAGGCGGAGAGACCCAGTACTTC.

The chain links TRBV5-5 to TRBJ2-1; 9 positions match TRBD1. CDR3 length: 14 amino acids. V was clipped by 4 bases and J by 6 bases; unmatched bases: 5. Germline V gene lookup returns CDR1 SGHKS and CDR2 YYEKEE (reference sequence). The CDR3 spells CASSHTGGGNEQFF. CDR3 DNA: TGTGCCAGCAGCCATACAGGGGGCGGCAATGAGCAGTTCTTC.

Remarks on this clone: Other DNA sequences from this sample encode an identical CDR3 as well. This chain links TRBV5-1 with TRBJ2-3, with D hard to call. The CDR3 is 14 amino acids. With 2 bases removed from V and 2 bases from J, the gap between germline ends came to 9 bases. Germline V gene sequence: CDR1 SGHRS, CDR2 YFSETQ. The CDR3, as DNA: TGCGCCAGCAGCTTAGCCGCGGTCACAGATACGCAGTATTTT. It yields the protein CASSLAAVTDTQYF. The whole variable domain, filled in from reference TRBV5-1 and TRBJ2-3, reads KAGVTQTPRYLIKTRGQQVTLSCSPISGHRSVSWYQQTPGQGLQFLFEYFSETQRNKGNFPGRFSGRQFSNSRSEMNVSTLELGDSALYLCASSLAAVTDTQYFGPGTRLTVL.

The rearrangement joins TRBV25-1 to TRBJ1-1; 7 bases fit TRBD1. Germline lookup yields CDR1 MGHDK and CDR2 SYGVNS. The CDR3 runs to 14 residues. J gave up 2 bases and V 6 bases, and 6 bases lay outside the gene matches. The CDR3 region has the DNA TGTGCCAGCAGCGCGACAGGGAGAAACACTGAAGCTTTCTTT. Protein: CASSATGRNTEAFF. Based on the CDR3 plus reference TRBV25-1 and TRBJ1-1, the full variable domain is EADIYQTPRYLVIGTGKKITLECSQTMGHDKMYWYQQDPGMELHLIHYSYGVNSTEKGDLSSESTVSRIRTEHFPLTLESARPSHTSQYLCASSATGRNTEAFFGQGTRLTVV.

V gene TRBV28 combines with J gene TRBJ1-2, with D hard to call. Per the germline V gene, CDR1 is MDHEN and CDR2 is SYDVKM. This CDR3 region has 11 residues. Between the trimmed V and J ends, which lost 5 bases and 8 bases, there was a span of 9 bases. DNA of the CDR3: TGTGCCAGCAGTCAACGGTTGGGCTACACCTTC. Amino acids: CASSQRLGYTF.

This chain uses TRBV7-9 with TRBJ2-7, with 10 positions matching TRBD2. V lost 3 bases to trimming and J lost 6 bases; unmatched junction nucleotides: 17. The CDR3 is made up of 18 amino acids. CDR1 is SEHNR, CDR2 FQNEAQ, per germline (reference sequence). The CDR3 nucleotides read TGTGCCAGCAGCTTCTCTAGTGCTAGCGGGAGTGGTTTTAGCGAGCAGTACTTC. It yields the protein CASSFSSASGSGFSEQYF.

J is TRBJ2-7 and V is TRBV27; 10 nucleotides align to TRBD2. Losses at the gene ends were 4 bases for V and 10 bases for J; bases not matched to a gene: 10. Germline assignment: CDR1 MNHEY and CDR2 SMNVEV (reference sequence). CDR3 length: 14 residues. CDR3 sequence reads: CASSSTTSGSDQYF. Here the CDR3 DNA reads TGTGCCAGCAGTTCAACGACTAGCGGGTCCGACCAGTACTTC.

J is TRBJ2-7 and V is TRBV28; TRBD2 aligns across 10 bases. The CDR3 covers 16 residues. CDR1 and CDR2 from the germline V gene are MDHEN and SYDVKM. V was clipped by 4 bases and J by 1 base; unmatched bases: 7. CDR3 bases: TGTGCCAGCAGTTGGGTAGCGGGGGGCTATTCCTACGAGCAGTACTTC. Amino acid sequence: CASSWVAGGYSYEQYF.

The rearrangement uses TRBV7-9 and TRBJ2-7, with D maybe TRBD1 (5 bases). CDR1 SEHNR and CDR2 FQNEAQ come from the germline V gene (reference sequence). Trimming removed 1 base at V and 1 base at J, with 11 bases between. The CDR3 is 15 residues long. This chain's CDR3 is CASSLVAGMSYEQYF. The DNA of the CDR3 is TGTGCCAGCAGCTTAGTGGCAGGGATGTCCTACGAGCAGTACTTC.

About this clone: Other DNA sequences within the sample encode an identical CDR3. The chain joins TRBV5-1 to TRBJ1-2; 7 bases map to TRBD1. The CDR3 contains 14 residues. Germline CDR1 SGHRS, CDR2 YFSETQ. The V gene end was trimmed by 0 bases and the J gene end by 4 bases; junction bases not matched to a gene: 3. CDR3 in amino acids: CASSLGQGGYGYTF. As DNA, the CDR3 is TGCGCCAGCAGCTTGGGACAGGGAGGCTATGGCTACACCTTC.

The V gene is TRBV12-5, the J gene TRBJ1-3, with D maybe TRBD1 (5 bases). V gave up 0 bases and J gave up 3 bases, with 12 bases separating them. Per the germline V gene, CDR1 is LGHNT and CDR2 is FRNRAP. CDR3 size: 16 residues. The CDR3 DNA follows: TGTGCTAGTGGTTTGGTTGCGGGACTAGGTGGAAACACCATATATTTT. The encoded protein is CASGLVAGLGGNTIYF.

Here the CDR3 reads CASSLGDRGDQYF. Here the CDR3 DNA reads TGTGCCAGCAGTTTAGGGGACAGGGGTGATCAGTACTTC. The J gene is TRBJ2-7, the V gene TRBV27, with TRBD1 identical over 10 bases. The CDR3 contains 13 residues. The V segment lost 2 bases and the J segment 10 bases; nucleotides outside the gene matches: 5. Looked up from germline, CDR1 is MNHEY and CDR2 is SMNVEV (reference sequence).

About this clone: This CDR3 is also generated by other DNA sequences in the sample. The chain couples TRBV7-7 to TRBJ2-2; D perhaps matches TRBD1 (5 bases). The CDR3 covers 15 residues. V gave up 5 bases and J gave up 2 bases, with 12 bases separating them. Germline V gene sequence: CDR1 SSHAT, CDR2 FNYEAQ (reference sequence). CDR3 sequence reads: CASSQTATNTGELFF. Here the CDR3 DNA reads TGTGCCAGCAGCCAGACAGCTACCAACACCGGGGAGCTGTTTTTT.